This T cell receptor beta chain was observed in a study of T cell clonality in common variable immunodeficiency. The sample holds many counts of this clone. The read halts 3 residues ahead of the CDR3 end, with the missing end drawn from the germline J gene. Sequenced by immunoSEQ multiplex PCR; TCRdb stores in-frame clones only, minus some. There are about 37,000 clones in the sample, none observed a single time. The CDR3 is 15 residues long. Germline trimming cut 0 bases from V and 2 bases from J; bases unmatched to any gene: 3. Germline V gene data show CDR1 as DFQATT and CDR2 as SNEGSKA (reference sequence). Donors gave about 5 to 8.5 ml heparinized peripheral whole blood.

The clonotype comes from a person aged 18 to 75 in good health. Sample: peripheral blood mononuclear cells. The genes are TRBV20-1 and TRBJ2-1, with 8 bases matching TRBD2. The sequenced CDR3 bases are TGCAGTGCTAGAGATTTGCGGGAGGCCTACAATGAG. Its translation: CSARDLREAYNE. The entire CDR3 protein is CSARDLREAYNEQFF.